This T cell receptor (beta chain) was obtained from a study of shared clonotypes between healthy human individuals. Extraction of genomic DNA in unsorted samples used 86 million or so PBMCs. The CDR3 contains 13 residues. V gave up 6 bases and J gave up 4 bases, with 12 bases separating them. The germline V gene has CDR1 MNHNS and CDR2 SASEGT. Original processing methods: Without quality scores, immunoSEQ junctional reads could not be filtered like full-length reads. The repertoire was sequenced with immunoSEQ multiplex PCR; TCRdb's copy has only in-frame clones and lacks some. That table is the source of V, J and clone size, and D and trimming were worked out from the DNA. In the table there are some 470,000 clones, about 79% of which are singletons.

The chain recombines TRBV6-1 with TRBJ1-2; no clear D gene. The sequenced sample consisted of PBMCs. The receptor's source is a woman aged 40 to 50 in good health. Some clones in this sample may be carry-over from other donors' samples. CDR3 sequence: CASRSPGSYGYTF. CDR3 in DNA: TGTGCCAGCAGGTCCCCGGGGAGCTATGGCTACACCTTC.